The 15 T cell receptor beta chains below were found in one sample sequenced in a study of post-analysis software for immune sequencing data. Study-level points and caveats: TRBV5-6, TRBV5-1 and TRBV20-1 belonged to a set of a handful of TRBV segments that were more frequent in patients than controls.

The authors incorporated unique molecular identifiers into the TCR beta cDNA libraries. One entry per CDR3 protein results from TCRdb running MiXCR on the PCR reads. The sample carries roughly 800,000 distinct CDR3 sequences, more than 45% recorded once. These receptors' antigens are unknown. Sequenced sample: blood. These receptors originate from a girl aged 5-17 years with multiple sclerosis.

The rearrangement uses TRBV7-6 and TRBJ2-5, with TRBD2 matching over 11 bases. The end of the DNA fits TRBJ2-1 better, so the J call may be wrong. There are 18 residues in the CDR3. Germline CDR1 reads SGHVS; CDR2 reads FNYEAQ. CDR3 sequence: CASSSKPLTSGNQETQFF. In DNA form, the CDR3 reads TGTGCCAGCAGCTCTAAACCCTTGACTAGCGGGAACCAAGAGACCCAGTTCTTC.

At least ten counts were recorded for this clonotype. This chain links TRBV9 with TRBJ2-1, with a tentative D call TRBD1 (5 bases). This CDR3 region has 13 residues. Trimming took off 1 base at V and 8 bases at J, with 10 bases between the two ends. Per germline, CDR1 SGDLS and CDR2 YYNGEE. As DNA, the CDR3 is TGTGCCAGCAGCGTACGGTGGGGCGATGAGCAGTTCTTC. This sequence encodes CASSVRWGDEQFF.

The gene calls are TRBV6-2 or TRBV6-3 and TRBJ2-1; 7 bases are shared with TRBD2. The V and J ends lost 7 bases and 7 bases, in that order; junction bases with no gene match: 7. Germline assignment: CDR1 MNHEY and CDR2 SVGEGT. The CDR3 loop spans 13 amino acids. CDR3 amino acids: CASKLAVLNEQFF. The CDR3 coding sequence is TGTGCCAGCAAGCTAGCGGTACTAAATGAGCAGTTCTTC.

The chain recombines TRBV9 with TRBJ2-5; D may be TRBD2 (5 bases). Trimming left V 3 bases short and J 4 bases short, with 16 bases between. The CDR3 runs 15 residues. CDR1 and CDR2 (germline): SGDLS, YYNGEE. The CDR3 region is CASSGAPGRRETQYF. The CDR3 DNA is TGTGCCAGCAGCGGAGCTCCGGGGAGAAGAGAGACCCAGTACTTC.

This clonotype was found a few times. The chain uses TRBV20-1 and TRBJ2-4; a possible D gene is TRBD1 (6 bases). The J call is uncertain, as TRBJ2-7 better fits the DNA end. CDR3 length: 13 amino acids. Per the germline V gene, CDR1 is DFQATT and CDR2 is SNEGSKA (reference sequence). CDR3 residues: CSAETVLGGEQYF. The CDR3, as DNA: TGCAGTGCTGAGACAGTCCTAGGGGGCGAGCAGTACTTC.

This clonotype has just a few counts. CDR3 coding DNA: TGCGCCAGCAGTGAGATGTACGAGCAGTACTTC. Protein: CASSEMYEQYF. The rearrangement joins TRBV10-2 to TRBJ2-7; no definite D call. Per the germline V gene, CDR1 is WSHSY and CDR2 is SAAADI. This CDR3 has 11 residues. V was clipped by 2 bases and J by 4 bases, with 3 bases between them.

This sequence joins TRBV4-3 and TRBJ2-6; D is unclear. The V and J ends lost 4 bases and 3 bases respectively, with 16 bases between them. Germline CDR1 is LGHNA and CDR2 is YSLEER. The CDR3 is made up of 17 amino acids. CDR3 nucleotides: TGCGCCAGCAGCCCTAGAAGGCCCCCCCATGGGGCCAACGTCCTGACTTTC. Translated, it gives CASSPRRPPHGANVLTF.

This clonotype occurred many times. The rearrangement uses TRBV20-1 and TRBJ2-3; 7 positions match TRBD2. The CDR3 loop spans 17 amino acids. J lost 0 bases, V lost 3 bases, and 12 bases had no gene match. Germline assignment: CDR1 DFQATT and CDR2 SNEGSKA (reference sequence). CDR3 sequence reads: CSASPRASGFSTDTQYF. CDR3 sequence (DNA): TGCAGTGCTAGCCCGCGGGCTAGCGGATTTAGCACAGATACGCAGTATTTT.

J is TRBJ2-1 and V is TRBV7-2; D possibly corresponds to TRBD2 (7 bases). The CDR3 covers 17 residues. The V gene lost 4 bases and the J gene lost 4 bases, with 20 bases spanning the gap. From germline, CDR1 is SGHTA and CDR2 FQGNSA. The CDR3 bases are TGTGCCAGCAGCTCCCCCCAGGGAGCGGGACATTACAATGAGCAGTTCTTC. Protein product: CASSSPQGAGHYNEQFF.

The chain is built from TRBV2 and TRBJ2-7; 7 bases agree with TRBD1. This CDR3 comprises 13 residues. Germline V gene sequence: CDR1 SNHLY, CDR2 FYNNEI. V shed 11 bases and J 0 bases; nucleotides not matched to a gene: 7. This CDR3 is CAGYTGASYEQYF. Written as DNA, the CDR3 is TGTGCCGGCTACACAGGGGCCTCCTACGAGCAGTACTTC.

This clonotype was seen only a few times. The chain recombines TRBV19 with TRBJ1-2; 8 bases are a match to TRBD1. This CDR3 has 14 amino acids. Germline CDR1 LNHDA, CDR2 SQIVND (reference sequence). The trim removed 4 bases at V and 7 bases at J, leaving 8 bases unmatched. In DNA, the CDR3 is TGTGCCAGTAGTACACGGACAGGGCCGACTGGCTACACCTTC. Its protein is CASSTRTGPTGYTF.

This clonotype was detected only a few times. This rearrangement joins TRBV7-9 to TRBJ2-3; TRBD2 matches 9 bases. There are 17 residues in the CDR3. Germline V gives CDR1 SEHNR, CDR2 FQNEAQ (reference sequence). J gave up 3 bases and V 6 bases, and 13 bases lay outside the gene matches. CDR3 in DNA: TGTGCCAGCAGGTCACCGCTTAGGCTAGCGGGAACAGATACGCAGTATTTT. Its translation: CASRSPLRLAGTDTQYF.

This chain links TRBV5-6 with TRBJ2-7; 8 nucleotides match TRBD1. The CDR3 contains 14 residues. With V trimmed by 5 bases and J by 3 bases, 7 bases remained unmatched. From germline, CDR1 is SGHDT and CDR2 YYEEEE. This CDR3 reads CASRKTGENYEQYF. The CDR3 nucleotides are TGTGCCAGCAGGAAGACAGGGGAAAACTACGAGCAGTACTTC.

This chain uses TRBV12-3 or TRBV12-4 with TRBJ2-5; D uncertain. Deletions cut 1 base from V and 2 bases from J, with 11 bases between. The CDR3 loop spans 15 amino acids. The CDR3 DNA is TGTGCCAGCAGTTTAGGAGGACGGTTACAAGAGACCCAGTACTTC. Protein: CASSLGGRLQETQYF.

V is TRBV11-2 and J is TRBJ2-1; 9 nucleotides agree with TRBD1. Germline V CDR1 and CDR2: SGHAT, FQNNGV. Losses at the gene ends were 0 bases for V and 7 bases for J; bases not matched to a gene: 7. The CDR3 consists of 16 residues. The CDR3 bases are TGTGCCAGCAGCTTAGACCCGGGACAGGGAACTAATGAGCAGTTCTTC. Translating gives CASSLDPGQGTNEQFF.